The 18 T cell receptor beta chains reported below all come from one sample, sequenced in a study of T and B cells in COVID-19 patients. Each TRB amplification used about 230-550 ng of genomic DNA from blood. Multiplex PCR with BIOMED2 TRB-A/B primer pools amplified TRB rearrangements. TCRdb itself ran the multiplex PCR reads through MiXCR, one entry per CDR3 protein. The sample yields 5,500 to 8,000 distinct CDR3 sequences, roughly 34% seen once. The source material was blood. These receptor sequences come from a human donor who had recovered from COVID-19.

The V call is TRBV5-4, the J call TRBJ2-5; no definite D call. V dropped 0 bases and J dropped 5 bases, with 14 bases sitting between them. The CDR3 spans 15 residues. Germline CDR1 is SGHNT and CDR2 is YYREEE (reference sequence). In DNA, the CDR3 is TGTGCCAGCAGCTTGGACCCCGGGCCCTCCGAGACCCAGTACTTC. Translation gives CASSLDPGPSETQYF. Combining the CDR3 with reference TRBV5-4 and TRBJ2-5 gives the whole variable domain ETGVTQSPTHLIKTRGQQVTLRCSSQSGHNTVSWYQQALGQGPQFIFQYYREEENGRGNFPPRFSGLQFPNYSSELNVNALELDDSALYLCASSLDPGPSETQYFGPGTRLLVL.

This clonotype is labeled medium-sized. This chain uses TRBV19 with TRBJ2-3; D gene unclear. Germline V gene sequence: CDR1 LNHDA, CDR2 SQIVND (reference sequence). V was trimmed by 6 bases and J by 7 bases, leaving 14 bases between them. The CDR3 extends over 13 amino acids. This CDR3 is CASRPEAPYTQYF. DNA for the CDR3: TGTGCCAGTAGGCCCGAGGCCCCCTATACGCAGTATTTT.

This clonotype counts as medium-sized. V gene TRBV19 combines with J gene TRBJ2-1; D unresolved. Germline V gene data show CDR1 as LNHDA and CDR2 as SQIVND (reference sequence). Between the trimmed V and J ends, which lost 7 bases and 0 bases, there was a span of 10 bases. The CDR3 sequence is 14 residues long. The CDR3 region is CASTKRFSYNEQFF. The CDR3 nucleotides are TGTGCCAGTACCAAGCGATTCTCCTACAATGAGCAGTTCTTC.

The chain employs TRBV27 and TRBJ1-5, with TRBD1 identical over 9 bases. The germline gives CDR1 MNHEY, CDR2 SMNVEV (reference sequence). This CDR3 is 16 amino acids long. V lost 6 bases to trimming and J lost 1 base; unmatched junction nucleotides: 7. This CDR3 is CASRGLGTGSNQPQHF. The CDR3, as DNA: TGTGCCAGCAGGGGACTCGGGACAGGGAGCAATCAGCCCCAGCATTTT.

This clonotype was counted only a few times. The chain combines TRBV7-9 with TRBJ1-1; D remains ambiguous. CDR1 and CDR2 (germline): SEHNR, FQNEAQ (reference sequence). CDR3 length: 15 residues. The V gene lost 1 base and the J gene lost 1 base, with 10 bases spanning the gap. The CDR3 DNA reads TGTGCCAGCAGCTTAGTGGGCCGCAAGAACACTGAAGCTTTCTTT. Encoded protein: CASSLVGRKNTEAFF.

The chain joins TRBV13 to TRBJ2-5; D is unclear. In germline, CDR1 is PRHDT, CDR2 FYEKMQ (reference sequence). The V gene lost 3 bases and the J gene lost 1 base, with 9 bases spanning the gap. The CDR3 is made up of 14 amino acids. The CDR3 protein is CASSFTVFQETQYF. CDR3 bases: TGTGCCAGCAGCTTCACAGTGTTCCAAGAGACCCAGTACTTC.

J is TRBJ1-2 and V is TRBV12-3 or TRBV12-4; D is ambiguous. Trimming cost V 8 bases and J 8 bases, with 18 bases left between them. The CDR3 spans 13 residues. As DNA, the CDR3 is TGTGCCAGCTCCCTGGGTAAGTCACGGGGCTACACCTTC. It codes for CASSLGKSRGYTF.

This clonotype is medium-sized in the sample. The rearrangement links TRBV19 to TRBJ2-1; 11 positions match TRBD2. The V segment lost 0 bases and the J segment 7 bases; nucleotides outside the gene matches: 2. CDR3 length equals 15 residues. Germline V gene lookup returns CDR1 LNHDA and CDR2 SQIVND (reference sequence). CDR3 in DNA: TGTGCCAGTAGTATAGATAGCGGGGGGGGTAATGAGCAGTTCTTC. This codes for CASSIDSGGGNEQFF.

The V and J genes are TRBV7-9 and TRBJ2-5; D gene ambiguous. With 0 bases removed from V and 0 bases from J, the gap between germline ends came to 14 bases. This CDR3 contains 17 residues. In germline, CDR1 is SEHNR, CDR2 FQNEAQ (reference sequence). The CDR3 DNA sequence: TGTGCCAGCAGCTTAGCGTTGCGACATATAGACCAAGAGACCCAGTACTTC. Residues: CASSLALRHIDQETQYF.

V gene TRBV20-1 combines with J gene TRBJ2-6; no reliable D call. Germline V gives CDR1 DFQATT, CDR2 SNEGSKA (reference sequence). Trimming took 0 bases from V and 0 from J, leaving 9 bases between them. CDR3 length: 16 amino acids. The CDR3 DNA follows: TGCAGTGCTAGAGACCCTAGAATCTCTGGGGCCAACGTCCTGACTTTC. Translation gives CSARDPRISGANVLTF.

Relative to its sample, this clonotype is medium-sized. DNA for the CDR3: TGTGCCAGCAGCTTAGCGGGCCCTGCGGATCCGAGGGGTAGGGTCGAGCAGTACTTC. Its translation: CASSLAGPADPRGRVEQYF. The chain links TRBV11-1 to TRBJ2-7, with D perhaps matching TRBD1 or TRBD2 (5 bases each). The CDR3 is 19 residues long. Germline V gene lookup returns CDR1 SGHAT and CDR2 FQDESV (reference sequence). With 0 bases removed from V and 6 bases from J, the gap between germline ends came to 27 bases.

This clonotype was counted only a few times. The chain is built from TRBV5-4 and TRBJ1-1, with TRBD1 as a possible D gene (6 bases). V dropped 5 bases and J dropped 0 bases, with 17 bases sitting between them. This CDR3 comprises 16 residues. Germline V gene data show CDR1 as SGHNT and CDR2 as YYREEE (reference sequence). The CDR3 bases are TGTGCCAGCAGATTCGACAGGAATTCTTTGAACACTGAAGCTTTCTTT. Its translation is CASRFDRNSLNTEAFF.

The sample holds a few counts of this clonotype. The genes are TRBV5-6 and TRBJ2-3; D uncertain. Trimming cost V 0 bases and J 6 bases, with 14 bases left between them. From germline, CDR1 is SGHDT and CDR2 YYEEEE. The CDR3 runs 15 residues. The CDR3 DNA reads TGTGCCAGCAGCTTGGCTAGGTGGGATGGGGATACGCAGTATTTT. This gives the protein CASSLARWDGDTQYF.

By its share, this clonotype is large. This CDR3 reads CSVPTGTGELFF. CDR3 in DNA: TGCAGCGTGCCGACAGGAACCGGGGAGCTGTTTTTT. The chain couples TRBV29-1 to TRBJ2-2; D perhaps matches TRBD1 (6 bases). Deletions cut 6 bases from V and 5 bases from J, with 10 bases between. The CDR3 length is 12 residues. In germline, CDR1 is SQVTM, CDR2 ANQGSEA.

Sample share makes this clonotype medium-sized (0.01 to 0.1%). The chain uses TRBV29-1 and TRBJ2-5; D perhaps matches TRBD1 (5 bases). This CDR3 has 18 amino acids. V was shortened by 2 bases and J by 1 base, with 23 bases between the two germline ends. Looked up from germline, CDR1 is SQVTM and CDR2 is ANQGSEA. The CDR3 is CSVERYLTAHSSQETQYF. As DNA, the CDR3 is TGCAGCGTTGAACGCTACTTGACAGCCCATAGTTCCCAAGAGACCCAGTACTTC.

This clonotype was seen a handful of times. The V call is TRBV6-1, the J call TRBJ2-7, with TRBD2 matching 10 bases. The germline CDR1 and CDR2 sequences are MNHNS and SASEGT. This CDR3 contains 14 residues. V dropped 6 bases and J dropped 2; count of bases not matched to a gene: 4. CDR3 protein: CASRRSGGTYEQYF. The CDR3 DNA reads as TGTGCCAGCAGACGTAGCGGGGGGACCTACGAGCAGTACTTC.

The rearrangement joins TRBV7-6 to TRBJ2-2; 7 nucleotides agree with TRBD1. Unmatched junction bases numbered 8, after V lost 5 bases and J lost 5 bases. This CDR3 contains 15 residues. Germline V gives CDR1 SGHVS, CDR2 FNYEAQ. The CDR3, as DNA: TGTGCCAGCAGCCTCCGGGACAGTCGAACCGGGGAGCTGTTTTTT. This gives the protein CASSLRDSRTGELFF.

This clonotype was recorded a few times. The chain joins TRBV12-3 or TRBV12-4 to TRBJ2-7; unclear D gene. Trimming shortened V by 1 base and J by 7 bases, and 5 bases separated the two germline ends. CDR3 length: 11 amino acids. The CDR3 sequence is CASSLDNEQYF. For the CDR3, the DNA is TGTGCCAGCAGTTTAGATAATGAGCAGTACTTC.